The count of the clone carrying this T cell receptor (beta chain) is one. This CDR3 is missing its conserved last phenylalanine or tryptophan, likely due to a read error. It is unclear where the CDR3 begins or ends on the DNA, so no DNA is shown, and the CDR3 is as TCRdb lists it. Germline V gene data show CDR1 as SNHLY and CDR2 as FYNNEI. The CDR3 is 13 amino acids in total, end residues counted. These data are taken from a study of blood T cells in healthy people across ages. The sample providers were healthy Caucasian people from Russia, aged about 6 to 100. Combining a sample-barcoded 5' primer with a J-beta primer mix, a second PCR ran for 7 to 11 cycles. TCRdb recomputed calls from the 5' RACE reads with MiXCR, one row per CDR3 protein. The table has 710,000 or so distinct CDR3 sequences, approximately 21% seen once.

The rearrangement joins TRBV2 to TRBJ2-1; TRBD2 is the table's D call, not checked against the DNA. The clonotype originates from a man between 70 and 80 years old in good health. The sample was blood. The CDR3: CASSGDYAYEKYV.